Following are 5 T cell receptor beta chains from one sample sequenced in a study of OX40 agonist ivuxolimab in advanced cancers. The table came from immunoSEQ multiplex PCR; TCRdb's copy has only in-frame clones and leaves some out. Among 65,000 to 95,000 clones, about nine tenths were seen once, and the ten largest hold 6.2%. The material was CD4+ or CD8+ T cells sorted from blood, obtained in a trial of the OX40 agonist ivuxolimab. The receptors come from an adult with an advanced solid tumor such as melanoma, head and neck, liver or kidney cancer.

The chain joins TRBV19 to TRBJ1-2; 9 bases align to TRBD1. Germline CDR1 is LNHDA and CDR2 is SQIVND (reference sequence). With V trimmed by 7 bases and J by 6 bases, 6 bases remained unmatched. This CDR3 spans 13 amino acids. CDR3 coding DNA: TGTGCCAGTACCAACTACAGGGGGCATGGCTACACCTTC. Amino acid sequence: CASTNYRGHGYTF.

J is TRBJ1-3 and V is TRBV30; D call uncertain. The V gene's germline CDR1 is GTSNPN and CDR2 SVGIG (reference sequence). The ends were cut back, 0 bases at V and 2 bases at J, with 5 bases in the middle. CDR3 length: 13 amino acids. Here the CDR3 DNA reads TGTGCCTGGAGTGTAGGAACTGGAAACACCATATATTTT. Amino acids: CAWSVGTGNTIYF.

This clone was seen a few times. The gene calls are TRBV12-5 and TRBJ1-1; TRBD1 aligns across 9 bases. This CDR3 has 16 amino acids. Unmatched junction bases numbered 10, after V lost 3 bases and J lost 5 bases. Per the germline V gene, CDR1 is LGHNT and CDR2 is FRNRAP. CDR3 coding DNA: TGTGCTAGTGGTTTCATACAGGGGGCCACGGGGACTGAAGCTTTCTTT. Amino acids: CASGFIQGATGTEAFF.

This chain uses TRBV5-1 with TRBJ2-1; 16 nucleotides match TRBD2. Germline lookup yields CDR1 SGHRS and CDR2 YFSETQ. The CDR3 runs to 16 residues. V was clipped by 3 bases and J by 14 bases; unmatched bases: 11. The CDR3 sequence is CASSSHSGTSGREEFF. CDR3 DNA: TGCGCCAGCAGCTCGCACTCCGGGACTAGCGGGAGGGAAGAGTTCTTC.

The gene calls are TRBV15 and TRBJ1-4; possibly TRBD1 for D (6 bases). CDR3 size: 15 residues. Per germline, CDR1 LNHNV and CDR2 YYDKDF (reference sequence). V was cut by 4 bases and J by 4 bases, with 13 bases left in between. The CDR3 is CATSITRGHNEKLFF. The CDR3 DNA is TGTGCCACCAGCATCACCAGGGGACATAATGAAAAACTGTTTTTT.